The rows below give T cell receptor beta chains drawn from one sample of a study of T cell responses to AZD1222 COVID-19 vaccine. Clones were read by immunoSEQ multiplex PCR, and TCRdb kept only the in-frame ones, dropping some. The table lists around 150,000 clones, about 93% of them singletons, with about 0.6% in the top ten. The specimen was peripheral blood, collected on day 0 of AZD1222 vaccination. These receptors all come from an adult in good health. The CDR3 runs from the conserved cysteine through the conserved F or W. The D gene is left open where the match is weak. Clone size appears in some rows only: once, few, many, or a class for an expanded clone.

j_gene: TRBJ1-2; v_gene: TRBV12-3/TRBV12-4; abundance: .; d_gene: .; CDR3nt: TGTGCCACCAGGAAGGGGAGGGTCTATGGCTACACCTTC; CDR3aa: CATRKGRVYGYTF
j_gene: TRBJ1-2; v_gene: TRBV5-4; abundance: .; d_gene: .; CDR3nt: TGTGCCAGCAACTTGGATGCTGAAAGAACTAACTATGGCTACACCTTC; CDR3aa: CASNLDAERTNYGYTF
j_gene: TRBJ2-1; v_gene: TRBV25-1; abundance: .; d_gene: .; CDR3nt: TGTGCCAGCATACCCTTAGGTGAGCAGTTCTTC; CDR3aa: CASIPLGEQFF
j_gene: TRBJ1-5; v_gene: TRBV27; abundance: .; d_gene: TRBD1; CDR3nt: TGTGCCAGCAGTCTCCTGGGACAGCATAGCAATCAGCCCCAGCATTTT; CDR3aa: CASSLLGQHSNQPQHF
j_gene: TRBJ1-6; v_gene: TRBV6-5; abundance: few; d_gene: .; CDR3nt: TGTGCCAGCAGTTACGAGGGAAATTCACCCCTCCACTTT; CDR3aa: CASSYEGNSPLHF
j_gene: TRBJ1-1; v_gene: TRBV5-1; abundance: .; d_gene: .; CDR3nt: TGCGCCAGCAGCTTGGAATCCGGGGGGACTGAAGCTTTCTTT; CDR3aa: CASSLESGGTEAFF
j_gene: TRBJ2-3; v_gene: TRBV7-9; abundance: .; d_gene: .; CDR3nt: TGTGCCAGCAGCCCTGGGTGGGATACGCAGTATTTT; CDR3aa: CASSPGWDTQYF
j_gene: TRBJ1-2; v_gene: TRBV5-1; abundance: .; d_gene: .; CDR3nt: TGCGCCAGCAGCTTGGATTTTCGGACATACGGTGGCTACACCTTC; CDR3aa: CASSLDFRTYGGYTF
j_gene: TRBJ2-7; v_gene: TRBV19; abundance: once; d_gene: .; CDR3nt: TGTGCCAGTAGTATGGGACCTAGTTACGAGCAGTACTTC; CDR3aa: CASSMGPSYEQYF
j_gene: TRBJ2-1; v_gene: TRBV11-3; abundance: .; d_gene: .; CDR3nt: TGTGCCAGCAGCTTCGTGGACGGTGAGCAGTTCTTC; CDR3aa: CASSFVDGEQFF
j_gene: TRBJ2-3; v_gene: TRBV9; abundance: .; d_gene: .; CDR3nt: TGTGCCAGCAGCGGAACTGGGACTTCTAGCACAGATACGCAGTATTTT; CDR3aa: CASSGTGTSSTDTQYF
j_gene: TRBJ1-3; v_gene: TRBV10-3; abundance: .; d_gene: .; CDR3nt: TGTGCCATCAGTGGGGGATCGCGAAACACCATATATTTT; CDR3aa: CAISGGSRNTIYF
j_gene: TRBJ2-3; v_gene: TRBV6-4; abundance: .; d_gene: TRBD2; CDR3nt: TGTGCCAGCAGTGACTCGCGGGAGGGCCCCACGCAGTATTTT; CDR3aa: CASSDSREGPTQYF
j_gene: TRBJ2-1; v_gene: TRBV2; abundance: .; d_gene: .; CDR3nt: TGTGCCAGCCGGGTCCCTATTACTGGCAATGAGCAGTTCTTC; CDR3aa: CASRVPITGNEQFF
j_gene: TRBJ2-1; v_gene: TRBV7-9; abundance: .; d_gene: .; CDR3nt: TGTGCCAGCAGCGTTTCCGGGACGGGAATCAATGAGCAGTTCTTC; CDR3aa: CASSVSGTGINEQFF
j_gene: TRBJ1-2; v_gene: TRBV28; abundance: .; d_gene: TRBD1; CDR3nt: TGTGCCAGCAGGACAGGGGGTGGCTATGGCTACACCTTC; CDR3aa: CASRTGGGYGYTF
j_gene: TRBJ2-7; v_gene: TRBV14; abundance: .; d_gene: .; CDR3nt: TGTGCCAGCAGCCACCGAGGGCCAATCGGCGAGCAGTACTTC; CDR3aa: CASSHRGPIGEQYF
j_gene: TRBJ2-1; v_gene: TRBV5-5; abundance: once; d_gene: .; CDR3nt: TGTGCCAGCAGCTTGGCAGGCTCAGCCCTCGGGCAGTTCTTC; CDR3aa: CASSLAGSALGQFF
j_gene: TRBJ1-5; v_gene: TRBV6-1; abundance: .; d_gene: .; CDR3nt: TGTGCCAGCAGTGAAGATACGGGGCCCTATAGCAATCAGCCCCAGCATTTT; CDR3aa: CASSEDTGPYSNQPQHF
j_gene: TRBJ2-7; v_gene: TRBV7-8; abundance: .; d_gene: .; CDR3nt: TGTGCCAGCTACCTGGGTGGGAACGACCCCTCCTACGAGCAGTACTTC; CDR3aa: CASYLGGNDPSYEQYF
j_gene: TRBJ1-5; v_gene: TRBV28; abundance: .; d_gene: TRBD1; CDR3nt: TGTGCCAGCAGTTTAGGACAGGGTAGCTATTTT; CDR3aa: CASSLGQGSYF
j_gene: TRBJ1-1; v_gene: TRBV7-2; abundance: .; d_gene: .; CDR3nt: TGTGCCAGTTACCGGGGGATGAACACTGAAGCTTTCTTT; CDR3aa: CASYRGMNTEAFF
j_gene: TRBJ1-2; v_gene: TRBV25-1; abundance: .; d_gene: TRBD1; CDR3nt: TGTGCCAGCAGTCTCAAGACAGGGTCCTATGGCTACACCTTC; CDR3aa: CASSLKTGSYGYTF
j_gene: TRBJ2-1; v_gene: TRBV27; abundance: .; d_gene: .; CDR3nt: TGTGCCAGCAAGAAGGATGCCTACAATGAGCAGTTCTTC; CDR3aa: CASKKDAYNEQFF
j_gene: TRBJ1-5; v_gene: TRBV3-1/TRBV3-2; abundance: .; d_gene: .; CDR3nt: TGTGCCAGCAGCCAAGATCAAGGCAGCAATCAGCCCCAGCATTTT; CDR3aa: CASSQDQGSNQPQHF
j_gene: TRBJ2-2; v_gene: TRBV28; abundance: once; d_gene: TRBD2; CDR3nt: TGTGCCAGCAGTTTCTATCGGGAGGGCCCCAACACCGGGGAGCTGTTTTTT; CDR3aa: CASSFYREGPNTGELFF
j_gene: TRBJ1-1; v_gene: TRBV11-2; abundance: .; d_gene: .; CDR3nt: TGTGCCAGCAGCTTAGGTGGCGGTCCCCCGAACACTGAAGCTTTCTTT; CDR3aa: CASSLGGGPPNTEAFF
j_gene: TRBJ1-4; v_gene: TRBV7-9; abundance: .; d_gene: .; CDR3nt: TGTGCCAGCAGCCAGAGTCTAGGCCCCGAAAAACTGTTTTTT; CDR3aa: CASSQSLGPEKLFF
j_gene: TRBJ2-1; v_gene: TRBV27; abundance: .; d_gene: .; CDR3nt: TGTGCCAGCAGTTTGGCGCAGATGGGTGAGCAGTTCTTC; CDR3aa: CASSLAQMGEQFF
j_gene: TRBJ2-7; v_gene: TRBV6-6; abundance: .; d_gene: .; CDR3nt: TGTGCCAGCAGTTACCGGGAGTCGGGTTACGAGCAGTACTTC; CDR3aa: CASSYRESGYEQYF
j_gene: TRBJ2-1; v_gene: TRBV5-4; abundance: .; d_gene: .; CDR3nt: TGTGCCAGCAGCGGTCGGGAGCGCTTAAATGAGCAGTTCTTC; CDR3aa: CASSGRERLNEQFF
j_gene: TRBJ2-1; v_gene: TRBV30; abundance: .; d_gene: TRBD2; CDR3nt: TGTGCCCTGCAAGGGGAGGGCTCCTACAATGAGCAGTTCTTC; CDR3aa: CALQGEGSYNEQFF
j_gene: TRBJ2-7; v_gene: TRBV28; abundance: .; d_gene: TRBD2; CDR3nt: TGTGCCAGCATGGGACTAGCGGGATTCGGGGTCTACGAGCAGTACTTC; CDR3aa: CASMGLAGFGVYEQYF
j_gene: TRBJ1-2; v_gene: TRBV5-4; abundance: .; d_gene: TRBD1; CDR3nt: TGTGCCAGCAGCTTAGCCGGGACAGATATTAACTATGGCTACACCTTC; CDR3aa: CASSLAGTDINYGYTF
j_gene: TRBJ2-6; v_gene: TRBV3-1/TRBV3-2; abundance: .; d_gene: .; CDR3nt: TGTGCCAGCAGCTTCGAAGACAGGGCCAACGTCCTGACTTTC; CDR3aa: CASSFEDRANVLTF
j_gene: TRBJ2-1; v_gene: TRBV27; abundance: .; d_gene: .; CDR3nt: TGTGCCAGCAGTAGAAATAGGGGCCACAATGAGCAGTTCTTC; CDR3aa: CASSRNRGHNEQFF
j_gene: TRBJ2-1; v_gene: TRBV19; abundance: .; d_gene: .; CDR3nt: TGTGCCAGTATAGGGCGGGGTGTTGAGCAGTTCTTC; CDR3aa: CASIGRGVEQFF
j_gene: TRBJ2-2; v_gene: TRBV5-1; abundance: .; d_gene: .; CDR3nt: TGCGCCAGCAGCTGGGGTCGGGGCCTATCGAACACCGGGGAGCTGTTTTTT; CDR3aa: CASSWGRGLSNTGELFF
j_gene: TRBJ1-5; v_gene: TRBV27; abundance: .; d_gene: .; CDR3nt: TGTGCCAGCAGTATGAGTCGTATCGTTGGCAATCAGCCCCAGCATTTT; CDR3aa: CASSMSRIVGNQPQHF
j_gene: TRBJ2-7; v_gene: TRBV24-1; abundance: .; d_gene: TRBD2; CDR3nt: TGTGCCACCAGTGACGGGGGGACCTCTCCCTACGAGCAGTACTTC; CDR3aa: CATSDGGTSPYEQYF
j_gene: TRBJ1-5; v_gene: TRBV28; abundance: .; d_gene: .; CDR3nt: TGTGCCAGCAGTCCGTATGTAGGGCCCAATCAGCCCCAGCATTTT; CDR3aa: CASSPYVGPNQPQHF
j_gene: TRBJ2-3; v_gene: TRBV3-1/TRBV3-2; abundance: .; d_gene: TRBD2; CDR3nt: TGTGCCAGCAGCCAAGGGCTGGTGGGGACTAGAGCAGCAGATACGCAGTATTTT; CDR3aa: CASSQGLVGTRAADTQYF
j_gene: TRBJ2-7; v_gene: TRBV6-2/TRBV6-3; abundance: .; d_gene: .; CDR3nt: TGTGCCAGCAGTTTCCTGAGTACCGCTGTCTACGAGCAGTACTTC; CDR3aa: CASSFLSTAVYEQYF
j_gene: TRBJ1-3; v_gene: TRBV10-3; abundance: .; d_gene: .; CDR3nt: TGTGCCACGCGATATAGACAGCAAAGCTCTGGAAACACCATATATTTT; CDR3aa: CATRYRQQSSGNTIYF
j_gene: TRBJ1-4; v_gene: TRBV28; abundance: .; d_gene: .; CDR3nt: TGTGCCAGCAGTCGAGGGGAAAAACTGTTTTTT; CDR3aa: CASSRGEKLFF
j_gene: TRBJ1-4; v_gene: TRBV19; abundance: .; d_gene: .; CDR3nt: TGTGCCAGTTTCACCGGGGAAAAACTGTTTTTT; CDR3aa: CASFTGEKLFF
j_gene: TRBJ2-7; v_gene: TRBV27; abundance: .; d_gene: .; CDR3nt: TGTGCCAGCCGCAACCCGGGTTTCGAGCAGTACTTC; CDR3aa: CASRNPGFEQYF
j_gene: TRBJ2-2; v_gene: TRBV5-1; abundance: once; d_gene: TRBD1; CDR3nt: TGCGCCAGCAGCTTGAGGGTTATGTCCGAACAGGGGACCGGGGAGCTGTTTTTT; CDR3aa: CASSLRVMSEQGTGELFF
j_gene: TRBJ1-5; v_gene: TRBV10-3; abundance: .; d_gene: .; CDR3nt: TGTGCCATCAGTGAGGGGTTGGAGGGTCGGCAGCCCCAGCATTTT; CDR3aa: CAISEGLEGRQPQHF
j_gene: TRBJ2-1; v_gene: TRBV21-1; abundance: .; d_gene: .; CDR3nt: TGTGCCAGCAGGAGGGACAGTAAAACACCTAACAATGAGCAGTTCTTC; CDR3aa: CASRRDSKTPNNEQFF